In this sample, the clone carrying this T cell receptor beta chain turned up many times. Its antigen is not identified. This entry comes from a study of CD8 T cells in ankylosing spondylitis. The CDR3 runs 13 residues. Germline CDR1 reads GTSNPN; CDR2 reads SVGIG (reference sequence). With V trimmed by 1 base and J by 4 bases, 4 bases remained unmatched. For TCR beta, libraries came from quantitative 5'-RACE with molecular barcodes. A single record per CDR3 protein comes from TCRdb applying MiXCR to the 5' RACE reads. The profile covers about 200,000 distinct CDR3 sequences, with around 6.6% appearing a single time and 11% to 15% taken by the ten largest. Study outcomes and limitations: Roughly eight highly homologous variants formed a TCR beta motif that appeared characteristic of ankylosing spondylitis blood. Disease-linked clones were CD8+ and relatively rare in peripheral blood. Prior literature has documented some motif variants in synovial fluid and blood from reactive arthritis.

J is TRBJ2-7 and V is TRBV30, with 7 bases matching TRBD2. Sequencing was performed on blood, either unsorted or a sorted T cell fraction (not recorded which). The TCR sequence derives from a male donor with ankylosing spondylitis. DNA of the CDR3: TGTGCCTGGAGTGCCGGGACTAAGTACGAGCAGTACTTC. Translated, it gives CAWSAGTKYEQYF.